These 6 T cell receptor beta chains originate from one sample sequenced in a study of blood T cells in healthy people across ages. Through a sample-barcoded 5' primer and a J-beta primer mix, a second PCR was run for roughly 7 to 11 cycles. TCRdb recomputed calls from the 5' RACE reads with MiXCR, one row per CDR3 protein. The repertoire holds 1.5 million to 2 million distinct CDR3 sequences, with approximately 50% as singletons. The sequenced sample was blood. Receptors originate from a woman between 40 and 55 years old in good health.

The CDR3: CASTWGYGEQYF. In DNA, the CDR3 is TGTGCCAGCACCTGGGGCTACGGAGAGCAGTACTTC. V usage is TRBV7-2 and J usage is TRBJ2-5, with D maybe TRBD1 (5 bases). The germline V gene encodes CDR1 SGHTA and CDR2 FQGNSA. Trimming took 7 bases from V and 11 from J, leaving 17 bases between them. The CDR3 runs 12 residues.

This sequence joins TRBV6-1 and TRBJ2-3; D uncertain. The length of the CDR3 is 17 residues. CDR1 and CDR2 (germline): MNHNS, SASEGT. V dropped 2 bases and J dropped 1 base, with 16 bases sitting between them. The chain's CDR3 is CASSESALRDRTDTQYF. CDR3 bases: TGTGCCAGCAGTGAATCGGCCCTAAGGGATCGCACAGATACGCAGTATTTT.

V gene TRBV20-1 combines with J gene TRBJ2-6; tentatively, D is TRBD2 (5 bases). The CDR3 has 15 amino acids. Germline assignment: CDR1 DFQATT and CDR2 SNEGSKA (reference sequence). Deletions cut 2 bases from V and 1 base from J, with 9 bases between. Written as DNA, the CDR3 is TGCAGTGCTAGAACTAGACATTCTGGGGCCAACGTCCTGACTTTC. Translation gives CSARTRHSGANVLTF.

V is TRBV6-5 and J is TRBJ2-4, with a tentative D call TRBD1 (6 bases). Trimming took off 0 bases at V and 13 bases at J, with 19 bases between the two ends. This CDR3 has 15 amino acids. Germline CDR1 reads MNHEY; CDR2 reads SVGAGI. The CDR3 loop reads CASSYSAGALGVQYF. The CDR3 nucleotides read TGTGCCAGCAGTTACTCTGCAGGGGCTCTAGGGGTGCAGTACTTC.

V gene TRBV6-5 combines with J gene TRBJ1-4, with no clear D. CDR3 length: 14 residues. CDR1 MNHEY and CDR2 SVGAGI come from the germline V gene. Deletions cut 6 bases from V and 0 bases from J, with 8 bases between. The CDR3 here is CASRLGPTNEKLFF. The CDR3 nucleotides are TGTGCCAGCAGGCTAGGTCCAACTAATGAAAAACTGTTTTTT.

This clonotype was seen more than once but under ten times. J is TRBJ2-1 and V is TRBV6-1, with TRBD1 as a possible D gene (5 bases). This CDR3 contains 11 residues. CDR1 is MNHNS, CDR2 SASEGT, per germline. Trimming removed 6 bases at V and 14 bases at J, with 14 bases between. The CDR3 loop reads CASSPGIVKFF. In DNA, the CDR3 is TGTGCCAGCAGCCCAGGGATCGTCAAGTTCTTC.